The present T cell receptor beta chain was sequenced within a study of identical twins listed by TCRdb under 2016. Regarding the complete study: To test whether fetal clonotypes persist, this study deep-sequenced TCR alpha and beta repertoires from monozygotic twins, from unrelated adults of various ages, and from cord blood. To rule out contamination, the twin experiments were replicated at different times with different library preparation protocols. Findings and caveats that apply to the study as a whole: The excess sharing between twins in beta out-of-frame sequences was weaker because fewer shared sequences reduced the signal-to-noise ratio. Recombination models systematically underestimated out-of-frame TCR alpha sharing in monozygotic twins but agreed with sharing between unrelated individuals. Fewer insertions were carried by abundant cord blood beta clonotypes, a similar but weaker trend appeared in young adult naive repertoires, and no such trend appeared in memory repertoires. Because the same donors could not be followed over many years, the conclusions relied on cross-sectional statistical analysis. Compared with coincidental sharing between unrelated individuals, out-of-frame TCR alpha sequences shared between twins had an excess of sequences with low generation probability. Zero-insertion analyses could be partly confounded by invariant T cells such as MAIT and iNKT, though diverse VJ usage argued against such confounding for most clonotypes.

Measured from the cysteine to the phenylalanine, the CDR3 is 15 residues long. Only the CDR3 DNA stays, 45 bases, in frame from base 1. In the germline V gene, CDR1 corresponds to SGHNT and CDR2 to YENEEA. At the junction V is shortened by 5 bases and J by 4 bases, with 15 bases in between. Every donor in the study was a healthy Caucasian. Three pairs of female monozygotic twins, all aged roughly 18 to 30 years, made up the twin cohort. CD4+ and CD8+ T cell populations were isolated with positive isolation kits from Invitrogen. Concerning this clonotype: It has no known antigen specificity. No much larger clone exists at a distance of one base, and base qualities are not known.

The library was prepared using 5' RACE. Sequencing was performed on an Illumina HiSeq 2000. Template switching introduced a universal primer binding site; the final cDNA contained a unique molecular identifier, enabling accurate counting of TCR cDNA molecules. Specific primers in the conserved constant-segment region were used to synthesize first-strand cDNA for the TCR alpha and beta chains. To control for contamination, every cDNA library was double barcoded, receiving both a SMART-Mk sample barcode and Illumina barcodes. TruSeq adapter sequences, together with Illumina sample barcodes, were added in two successive PCR steps. The Illumina HiSeq platform was used with custom primers to sequence TCR alpha and beta cDNA libraries. In the authors' own workflow: MiGEC processed the raw reads to extract unique molecular identifiers, while MiXCR was used to determine the CDR3 positions. For each individual, recombination models were inferred using an EM algorithm with the repgenHMM and IGoR tools. Shared clonotypes were analyzed with the tcR package in R, and sharing was normalized by the product of cloneset sizes. To study raw recombination free of thymic and clonal selection effects, out-of-frame nonproductive sequences were analyzed. The raw public reads went through TCRdb reprocessing: fastp at Q25, MiXCR clone calling, in-frame beta chains kept. Each CDR3 protein appears once, grouped with its most common genes and DNA. The V and J calls and clone size are TCRdb's, not the authors'. This sample holds about 240,000 distinct CDR3 sequences; approximately 7.9% were observed only once. The top ten hold 5% to 6% of the sample.

This same sample was also taken into another study, of yellow fever vaccine responses in identical twins. The second paper states: The T cell response to vaccination in identical twins was reported by the authors to appear partly convergent and partly personalized. The study precisely tracked vaccine-responding T cell clones in identical twins.

Sequencing was performed on CD8+ T cells sorted from blood. This chain is built from TRBV11-3 and TRBJ2-1; TRBD2 could be the D gene, as 5 bases match. This clonotype was sampled from a woman aged 18 to 35 in good health. The nucleotide sequence reads as follows: TGTGCCAGCAGCATAATAGGCCCGGGGTACAATGAGCAGTTCTTC. The resulting protein is CASSIIGPGYNEQFF.